The entry that follows covers one T cell receptor (beta chain) sequence. The sample originates from a study of shared clonotypes between healthy human individuals. Study-level information: Donors consisted of a couple of women and a few men between 18 and 49. Each donor had three CD4 naive, three CD4 memory, two CD8 naive and one CD8 memory plate.

Germline V gene sequence: CDR1 MDHEN, CDR2 SYDVKM. The ends lost 3 bases at V and 6 bases at J; junction bases unmatched: 10. CDR3 size: 15 residues. The run depth of the assay was deep. Sequencing was performed with immunoSEQ multiplex PCR; in TCRdb, only in-frame clones are kept and a portion is missing. Counted here are some 500,000 clones, roughly 95% occurring once; the ten biggest clones make up about 0.06%. The gene calls are TRBV28 and TRBJ2-7; 8 bases line up with TRBD2. The material sequenced was naive CD4+ T cells sorted from blood. Subset reported: CD45RA+ positively selected. The clonotype was recovered from a young woman in good health. The CDR3 region has the DNA TGTGCCAGCAGTTTTTCAGCGGGAGCCCGTGGCGAGCAGTACTTC. It encodes CASSFSAGARGEQYF. The full variable domain, its missing parts supplied by reference TRBV28 and TRBJ2-7, is DVKVTQSSRYLVKRTGEKVFLECVQDMDHENMFWYRQDPGLGLRLIYFSYDVKMKEKGDIPEGYSVSREKKERFSLILESASTNQTSMYLCASSFSAGARGEQYFGPGTRLTVT.